This TCR beta chain was identified during a study of T-cell reconstitution after alpha-beta-depleted transplantation in children. The CDR3 length is 13 residues. V was pared by 3 bases and J by 0 bases, with 8 bases between. From germline, CDR1 is DFQATT and CDR2 SNEGSKA (reference sequence). The TCRbeta library was prepared with unique molecular identifiers. TCRdb itself ran the PCR reads through MiXCR, one entry per CDR3 protein. The repertoire includes approximately 390,000 distinct CDR3 sequences, about 11% of them detected once, and 4.5% to 6% sits in the top ten. This chain joins TRBV20-1 and TRBJ2-5; no firm D call. Sample: PBMCs from the stem cell graft donor, taken from the stem cell graft. The source is a human donor who donated a stem cell graft to a child with acute myeloid leukemia. CDR3 in amino acids: CSARKEYQETQYF. DNA for the CDR3: TGCAGTGCTAGGAAGGAGTACCAAGAGACCCAGTACTTC.